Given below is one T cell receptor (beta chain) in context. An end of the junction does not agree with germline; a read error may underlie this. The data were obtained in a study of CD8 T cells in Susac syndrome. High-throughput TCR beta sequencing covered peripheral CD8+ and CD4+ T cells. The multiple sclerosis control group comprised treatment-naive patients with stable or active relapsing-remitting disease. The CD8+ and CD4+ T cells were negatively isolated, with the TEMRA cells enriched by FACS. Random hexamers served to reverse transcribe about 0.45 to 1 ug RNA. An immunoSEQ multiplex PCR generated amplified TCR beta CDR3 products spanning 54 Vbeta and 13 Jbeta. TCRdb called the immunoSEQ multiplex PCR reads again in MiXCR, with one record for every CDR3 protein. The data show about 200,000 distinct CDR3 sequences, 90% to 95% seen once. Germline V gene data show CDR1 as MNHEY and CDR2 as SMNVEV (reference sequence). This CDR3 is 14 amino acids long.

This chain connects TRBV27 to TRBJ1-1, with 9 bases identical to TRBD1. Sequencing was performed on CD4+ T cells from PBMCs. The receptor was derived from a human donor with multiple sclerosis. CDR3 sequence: CASRNRGPVTEAFF. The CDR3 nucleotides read TGTGCCAGCAGGAACAGGGGGCCGGTCACTGAAGCCTTCTTT.